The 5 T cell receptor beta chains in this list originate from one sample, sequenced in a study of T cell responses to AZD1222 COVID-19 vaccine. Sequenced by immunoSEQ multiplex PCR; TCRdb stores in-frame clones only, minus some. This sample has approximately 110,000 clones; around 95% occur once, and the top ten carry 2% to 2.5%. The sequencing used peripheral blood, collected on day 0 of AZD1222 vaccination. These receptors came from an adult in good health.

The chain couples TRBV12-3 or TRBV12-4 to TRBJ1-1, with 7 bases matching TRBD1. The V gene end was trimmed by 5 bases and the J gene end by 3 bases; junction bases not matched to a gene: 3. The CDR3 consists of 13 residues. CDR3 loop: CASSLTGYTEAFF. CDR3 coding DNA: TGTGCCAGCAGTCTGACAGGGTACACTGAAGCTTTCTTT.

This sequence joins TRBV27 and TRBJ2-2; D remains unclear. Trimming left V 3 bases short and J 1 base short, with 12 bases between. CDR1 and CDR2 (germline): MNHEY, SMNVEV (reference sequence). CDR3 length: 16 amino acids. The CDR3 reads CASSFLSKGNTGELFF. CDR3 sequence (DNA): TGTGCCAGCAGTTTTTTAAGTAAAGGGAACACCGGGGAGCTGTTTTTT.

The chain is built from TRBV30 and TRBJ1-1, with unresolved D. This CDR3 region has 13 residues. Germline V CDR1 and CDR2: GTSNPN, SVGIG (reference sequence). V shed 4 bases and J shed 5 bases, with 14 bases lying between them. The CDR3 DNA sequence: TGTGCCTGGACCGAGTCCGGGCGGACTGAAGCTTTCTTT. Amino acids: CAWTESGRTEAFF.

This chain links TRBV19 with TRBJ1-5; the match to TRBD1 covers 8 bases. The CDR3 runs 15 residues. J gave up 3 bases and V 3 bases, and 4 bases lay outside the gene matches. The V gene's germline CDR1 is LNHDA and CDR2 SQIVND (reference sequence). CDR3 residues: CASSIDRGANQPQHF. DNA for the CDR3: TGTGCCAGTAGTATCGACAGGGGAGCCAATCAGCCCCAGCATTTT.

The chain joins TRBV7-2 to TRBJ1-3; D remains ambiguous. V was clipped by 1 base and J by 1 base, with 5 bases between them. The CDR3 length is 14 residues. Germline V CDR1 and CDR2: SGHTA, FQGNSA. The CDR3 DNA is TGTGCCAGCAGCTTAGGAGGGTCTGGAAACACCATATATTTT. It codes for CASSLGGSGNTIYF.